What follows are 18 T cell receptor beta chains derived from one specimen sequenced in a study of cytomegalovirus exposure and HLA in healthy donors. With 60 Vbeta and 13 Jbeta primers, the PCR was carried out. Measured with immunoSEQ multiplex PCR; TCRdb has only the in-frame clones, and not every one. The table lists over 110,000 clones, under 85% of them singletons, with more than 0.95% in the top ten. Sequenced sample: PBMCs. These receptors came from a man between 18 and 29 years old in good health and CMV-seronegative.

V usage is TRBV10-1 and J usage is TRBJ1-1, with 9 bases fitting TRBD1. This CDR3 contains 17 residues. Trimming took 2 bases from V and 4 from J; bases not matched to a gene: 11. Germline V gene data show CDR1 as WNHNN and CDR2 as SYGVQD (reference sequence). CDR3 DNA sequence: TGCGCCAGCAGTGAGCCACCGACAGGGGGTGTAAGCACTGAAGCTTTCTTT. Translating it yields CASSEPPTGGVSTEAFF.

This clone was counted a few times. This chain's CDR3 is CASSAGQGGTEAFF. CDR3 coding DNA: TGTGCCAGCAGCGCCGGACAGGGGGGCACTGAAGCTTTCTTT. The rearrangement links TRBV9 to TRBJ1-1; 10 nucleotides line up with TRBD1. The CDR3 has 14 amino acids. The J segment lost 4 bases and the V segment lost 3 bases, leaving 3 bases of the junction unmatched. The germline CDR1 and CDR2 sequences are SGDLS and YYNGEE. The full variable domain, in which reference TRBV9 and TRBJ1-1 provide the parts outside the CDR3, is DSGVTQTPKHLITATGQRVTLRCSPRSGDLSVYWYQQSLDQGLQFLIQYYNGEERAKGNILERFSAQQFPDLHSELNLSSLELGDSALYFCASSAGQGGTEAFFGQGTRLTVV.

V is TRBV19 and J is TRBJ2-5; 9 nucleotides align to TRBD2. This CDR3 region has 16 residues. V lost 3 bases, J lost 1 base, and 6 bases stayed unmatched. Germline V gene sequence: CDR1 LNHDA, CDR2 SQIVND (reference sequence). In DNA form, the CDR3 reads TGTGCCAGTAGTATGAGGGAGCGGGGGGCCCAAGAGACCCAGTACTTC. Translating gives CASSMRERGAQETQYF.

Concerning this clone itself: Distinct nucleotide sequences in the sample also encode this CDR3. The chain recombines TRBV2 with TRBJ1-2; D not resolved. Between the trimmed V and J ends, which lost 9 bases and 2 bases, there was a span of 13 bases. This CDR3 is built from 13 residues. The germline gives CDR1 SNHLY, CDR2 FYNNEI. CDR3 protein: CASSEGLNYGYTF. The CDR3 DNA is TGTGCCAGTTCTGAGGGCCTCAACTATGGCTACACCTTC.

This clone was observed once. The chain's CDR3 is CASSLDRDTQYF. In DNA, the CDR3 is TGCGCCAGCAGCTTGGATAGAGATACGCAGTATTTT. The chain combines TRBV5-1 with TRBJ2-3, with D uncertain. The CDR3 is made up of 12 amino acids. Looked up from germline, CDR1 is SGHRS and CDR2 is YFSETQ. Trimming pared 0 bases from V and 5 bases from J, leaving 4 bases between.

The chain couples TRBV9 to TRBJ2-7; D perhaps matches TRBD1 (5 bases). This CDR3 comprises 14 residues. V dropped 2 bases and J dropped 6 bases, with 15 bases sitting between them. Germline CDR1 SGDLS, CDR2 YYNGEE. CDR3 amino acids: CASSVMDTMAEQYF. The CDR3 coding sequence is TGTGCCAGCAGCGTGATGGACACCATGGCCGAGCAGTACTTC.

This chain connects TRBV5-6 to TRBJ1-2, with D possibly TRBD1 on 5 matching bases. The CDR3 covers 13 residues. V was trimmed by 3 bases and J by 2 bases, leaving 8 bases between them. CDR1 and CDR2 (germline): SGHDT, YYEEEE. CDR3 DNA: TGTGCCAGCAGCTCTGGGGCGAACTATGGCTACACCTTC. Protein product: CASSSGANYGYTF.

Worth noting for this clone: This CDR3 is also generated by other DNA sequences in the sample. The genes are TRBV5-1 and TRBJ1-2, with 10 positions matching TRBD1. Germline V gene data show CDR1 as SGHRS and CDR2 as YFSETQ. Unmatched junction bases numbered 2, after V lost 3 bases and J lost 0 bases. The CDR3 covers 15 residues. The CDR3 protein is CASSWGTGANYGYTF. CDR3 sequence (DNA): TGCGCCAGCAGCTGGGGGACAGGGGCTAACTATGGCTACACCTTC.

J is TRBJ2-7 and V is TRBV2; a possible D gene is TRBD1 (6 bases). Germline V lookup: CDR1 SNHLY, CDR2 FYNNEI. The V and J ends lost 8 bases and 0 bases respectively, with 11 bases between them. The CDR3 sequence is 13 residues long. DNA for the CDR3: TGTGCCAGCCTAGGACAGAGCTCCTACGAGCAGTACTTC. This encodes CASLGQSSYEQYF.

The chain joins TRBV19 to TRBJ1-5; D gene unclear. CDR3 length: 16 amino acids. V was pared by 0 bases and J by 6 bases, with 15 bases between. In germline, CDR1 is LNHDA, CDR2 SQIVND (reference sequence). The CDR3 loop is CASSIDAQSYGQPQHF. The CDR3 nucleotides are TGTGCCAGTAGTATAGACGCACAGTCTTATGGTCAGCCCCAGCATTTT.

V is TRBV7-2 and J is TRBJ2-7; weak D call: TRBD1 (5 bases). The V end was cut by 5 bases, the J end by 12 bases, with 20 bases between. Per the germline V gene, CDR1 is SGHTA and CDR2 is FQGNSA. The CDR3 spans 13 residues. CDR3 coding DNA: TGTGCCAGCAGCCCAGTGGGGCCACAAAAGGTGTACTTC. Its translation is CASSPVGPQKVYF.

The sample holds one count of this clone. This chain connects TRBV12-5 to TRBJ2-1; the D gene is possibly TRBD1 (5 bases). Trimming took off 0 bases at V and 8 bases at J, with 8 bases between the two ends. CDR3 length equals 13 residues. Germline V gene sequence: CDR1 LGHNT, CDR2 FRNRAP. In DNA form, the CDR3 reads TGTGCTAGTGGTTTGGTGACAGTTCATGAGCAGTTCTTC. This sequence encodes CASGLVTVHEQFF. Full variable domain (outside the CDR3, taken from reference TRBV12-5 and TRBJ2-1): DARVTQTPRHKVTEMGQEVTMRCQPILGHNTVFWYRQTMMQGLELLAYFRNRAPLDDSGMPKDRFSAEMPDATLATLKIQPSEPRDSAVYFCASGLVTVHEQFFGPGTRLTVL.

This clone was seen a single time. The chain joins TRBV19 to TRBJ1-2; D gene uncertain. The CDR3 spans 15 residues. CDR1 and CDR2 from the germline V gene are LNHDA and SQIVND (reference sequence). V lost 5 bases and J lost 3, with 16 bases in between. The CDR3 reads CASSFETAGDYGYTF. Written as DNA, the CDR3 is TGTGCCAGTAGTTTTGAGACCGCCGGAGACTATGGCTACACCTTC.

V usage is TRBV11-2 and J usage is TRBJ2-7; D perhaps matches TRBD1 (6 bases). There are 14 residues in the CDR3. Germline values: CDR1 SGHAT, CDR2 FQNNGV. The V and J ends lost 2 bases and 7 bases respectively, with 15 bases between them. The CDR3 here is CASSLNQPQGEQYF. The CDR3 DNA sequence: TGTGCCAGCAGCTTAAATCAGCCCCAGGGGGAGCAGTACTTC.

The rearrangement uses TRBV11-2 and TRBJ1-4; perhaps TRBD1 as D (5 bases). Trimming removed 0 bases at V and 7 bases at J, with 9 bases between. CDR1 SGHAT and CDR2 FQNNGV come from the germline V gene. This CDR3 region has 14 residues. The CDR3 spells CASSLDRVSEKLFF. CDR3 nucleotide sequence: TGTGCCAGCAGCTTAGACAGGGTCAGTGAAAAACTGTTTTTT.

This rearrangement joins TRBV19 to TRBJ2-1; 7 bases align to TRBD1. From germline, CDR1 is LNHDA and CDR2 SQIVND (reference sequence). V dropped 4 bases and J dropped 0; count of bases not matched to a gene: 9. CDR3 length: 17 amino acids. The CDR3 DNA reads TGTGCCAGTAGTAGCGCCGGGACAGCGGTCTCCTACAATGAGCAGTTCTTC. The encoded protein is CASSSAGTAVSYNEQFF. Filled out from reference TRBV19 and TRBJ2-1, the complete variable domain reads DGGITQSPKYLFRKEGQNVTLSCEQNLNHDAMYWYRQDPGQGLRLIYYSQIVNDFQKGDIAEGYSVSREKKESFPLTVTSAQKNPTAFYLCASSSAGTAVSYNEQFFGPGTRLTVL.

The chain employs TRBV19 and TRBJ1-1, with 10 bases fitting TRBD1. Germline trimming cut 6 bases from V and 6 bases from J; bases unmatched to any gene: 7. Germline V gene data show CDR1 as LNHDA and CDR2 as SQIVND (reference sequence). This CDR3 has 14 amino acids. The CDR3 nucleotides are TGTGCCAGTAGAAAGACAGGGGGCGGGTCTGAAGCTTTCTTT. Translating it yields CASRKTGGGSEAFF.

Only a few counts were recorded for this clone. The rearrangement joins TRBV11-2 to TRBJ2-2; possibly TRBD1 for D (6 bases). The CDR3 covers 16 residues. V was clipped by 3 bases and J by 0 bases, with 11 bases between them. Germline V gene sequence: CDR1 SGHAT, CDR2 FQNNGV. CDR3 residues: CASSFGQFANTGELFF. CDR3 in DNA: TGTGCCAGCAGCTTTGGACAGTTCGCGAACACCGGGGAGCTGTTTTTT.